The 30 T cell receptor beta chains given below trace back to one sample, sequenced in a study of shared clonotypes between healthy human individuals. Libraries were prepared by immunoSEQ multiplex PCR; TCRdb keeps only in-frame clonotypes and omits some of them. The repertoire holds about 2.4 million clones, with 80% to 95% as singletons. The specimen was naive CD4+ T cells from PBMCs. Specified subset: CD45RA+ positively selected. Source of these receptors: a man younger than 35 in good health. Some clones in this sample may be carry-over from other donors' samples.

V gene TRBV15 combines with J gene TRBJ2-3; tentatively, D is TRBD2 (6 bases). The CDR3 runs to 20 residues. The germline gives CDR1 LNHNV, CDR2 YYDKDF (reference sequence). The V end was cut by 1 base, the J end by 0 bases, with 23 bases between. CDR3 nucleotide sequence: TGTGCCACCAGCAGAGGAATAGCAACCGGGAGTTACACTAGCACAGATACGCAGTATTTT. Residues: CATSRGIATGSYTSTDTQYF.

The chain joins TRBV11-3 to TRBJ2-2; TRBD1 might be the D (5 bases). Trimming removed 4 bases from V and 3 bases from J, with 9 bases in between. Germline CDR1 is SGHNT and CDR2 is YENEEA. This CDR3 is 14 amino acids long. The CDR3 nucleotides read TGTGCCAGCAGCTCAATAGGGGACACCGGGGAGCTGTTTTTT. Protein product: CASSSIGDTGELFF. Variable domain in full (rest from reference TRBV11-3 and TRBJ2-2): EAGVVQSPRYKIIEKKQPVAFWCNPISGHNTLYWYLQNLGQGPELLIRYENEEAVDDSQLPKDRFSAERLKGVDSTLKIQPAELGDSAVYLCASSSIGDTGELFFGEGSRLTVL.

Remarks on this clone: The same CDR3 is also encoded by other DNA sequences in this sample. The chain combines TRBV5-1 with TRBJ2-5; D remains ambiguous. The V end lost 1 base, the J end lost 5 bases, and 3 bases lay between the germline ends. Germline lookup yields CDR1 SGHRS and CDR2 YFSETQ. CDR3 length equals 11 residues. The CDR3 loop is CASSLRETQYF. CDR3 nucleotide sequence: TGCGCCAGCAGCTTGCGTGAGACCCAGTACTTC.

The chain joins TRBV4-2 to TRBJ2-5; no reliable D call. V was pared by 1 base and J by 3 bases, with 6 bases between. CDR1 is LGHNA and CDR2 is YNFKEQ in the germline V gene. This CDR3 spans 13 amino acids. CDR3 residues: CASSQAGKETQYF. The CDR3 coding sequence is TGTGCCAGCAGCCAAGCCGGTAAAGAGACCCAGTACTTC.

The CDR3 reads CASSRQGADNEQFF. Written as DNA, the CDR3 is TGTGCCAGCAGCCGACAGGGGGCGGACAATGAGCAGTTCTTC. The chain is built from TRBV6-9 and TRBJ2-1, with 10 bases that match TRBD1. Germline CDR1 is MNHGY and CDR2 is SVAAGI. The CDR3 runs to 14 residues. The ends lost 6 bases at V and 5 bases at J; junction bases unmatched: 4.

The chain combines TRBV9 with TRBJ2-1; D not resolved. Trimming cost V 4 bases and J 0 bases, with 14 bases left between them. CDR3 length: 16 amino acids. The germline V gene encodes CDR1 SGDLS and CDR2 YYNGEE. For the CDR3, the DNA is TGTGCCAGCAGCCCAGTCGTGCGTCGCTCCTACAATGAGCAGTTCTTC. The encoded protein is CASSPVVRRSYNEQFF.

To note about this clone: Other nucleotide sequences from this sample produce the same CDR3. The chain has TRBV5-1 and TRBJ2-7; 7 positions match TRBD1. The CDR3 runs to 14 residues. With 2 bases clipped from V and 2 bases from J, the junction kept 4 bases outside the gene matches. Per the germline V gene, CDR1 is SGHRS and CDR2 is YFSETQ. Written as DNA, the CDR3 is TGCGCCAGCAGCTTTAACAGGGGCCCCTACGAGCAGTACTTC. Residues: CASSFNRGPYEQYF.

The gene calls are TRBV9 and TRBJ2-7, with 7 nucleotides matching TRBD1. The trim removed 3 bases at V and 3 bases at J, leaving 15 bases unmatched. Per the germline V gene, CDR1 is SGDLS and CDR2 is YYNGEE. This CDR3 is 17 amino acids long. The CDR3: CASSAGQRTGNHYEQYF. Here the CDR3 DNA reads TGTGCCAGCAGCGCCGGGCAGAGGACAGGCAATCACTACGAGCAGTACTTC.

The chain joins TRBV5-1 to TRBJ2-1; maybe TRBD2 (5 bases). The length of the CDR3 is 13 residues. Germline lookup yields CDR1 SGHRS and CDR2 YFSETQ. V shed 2 bases and J shed 4 bases, with 7 bases lying between them. CDR3 sequence reads: CASSLTRYNEQFF. The DNA of the CDR3 is TGCGCCAGCAGCTTAACTAGATACAATGAGCAGTTCTTC.

The chain combines TRBV19 with TRBJ2-3; 8 bases line up with TRBD2. Germline CDR1 LNHDA, CDR2 SQIVND (reference sequence). J lost 0 bases, V lost 8 bases, and 7 bases had no gene match. This CDR3 spans 15 amino acids. CDR3 bases: TGTGCCAGTTCGCCAGCGGGAGCGAGCACAGATACGCAGTATTTT. It yields the protein CASSPAGASTDTQYF.

J is TRBJ2-1 and V is TRBV7-9; D is uncertain. V was shortened by 5 bases and J by 10 bases, with 12 bases between the two germline ends. Germline V gives CDR1 SEHNR, CDR2 FQNEAQ (reference sequence). This CDR3 is built from 12 residues. This CDR3 is CASSVPFHEQFF. CDR3 sequence (DNA): TGTGCCAGCAGCGTCCCCTTTCACGAGCAGTTCTTC.

V gene TRBV5-4 combines with J gene TRBJ2-5, with TRBD2 identical over 7 bases. The CDR3 is made up of 14 amino acids. Trimming took 3 bases from V and 5 from J; bases not matched to a gene: 7. Germline CDR1 and CDR2: SGHNT and YYREEE (reference sequence). The CDR3 DNA sequence: TGTGCCAGCAGCTGGGCGGGAGCTGGTGAGACCCAGTACTTC. Translating it yields CASSWAGAGETQYF.

This clone is a singleton in its sample. This chain uses TRBV27 with TRBJ2-1; TRBD2 matches 9 bases. Germline V CDR1 and CDR2: MNHEY, SMNVEV (reference sequence). The CDR3 loop spans 16 amino acids. V lost 5 bases, J lost 0 bases, and 5 bases stayed unmatched. The CDR3 region is CASSVRGRASYNEQFF. Written as DNA, the CDR3 is TGTGCCAGCAGTGTCCGCGGGAGGGCCTCCTACAATGAGCAGTTCTTC.

V is TRBV30 and J is TRBJ2-3; the D is unclear. Trimming took off 0 bases at V and 9 bases at J, with 16 bases between the two ends. Germline CDR1 GTSNPN, CDR2 SVGIG (reference sequence). CDR3 size: 14 residues. CDR3 protein: CAWSVRAVDRTQYF. CDR3 sequence (DNA): TGTGCCTGGAGTGTACGGGCGGTGGACCGGACGCAGTATTTT.

V and J are TRBV7-3 and TRBJ2-7; 8 bases match TRBD1. Germline CDR1 is SGHTA and CDR2 is FQGTGA. The length of the CDR3 is 13 residues. The trim removed 3 bases at V and 5 bases at J, leaving 3 bases unmatched. CDR3 bases: TGTGCCAGCAGCTTGGACAGGGCGGACGAGCAGTACTTC. It codes for CASSLDRADEQYF.

The chain recombines TRBV7-5 with TRBJ2-4. TRBV7-5 is listed as a pseudogene. This CDR3 has 17 residues. CDR3 sequence reads: CARSLDGPRGPKNIQYF. Written as DNA, the CDR3 is TGTGCCAGAAGCTTAGATGGCCCCCGGGGACCCAAAAACATTCAGTACTTC.

The chain carries TRBV11-2 and TRBJ2-3; a weak D match, TRBD2 (6 bases). V lost 3 bases and J lost 4, with 14 bases in between. Germline CDR1 SGHAT, CDR2 FQNNGV. The CDR3 length is 15 residues. The CDR3, as DNA: TGTGCCAGCAGCTTTCGACTAGGCGGGGCAGATACGCAGTATTTT. It specifies CASSFRLGGADTQYF.

The chain combines TRBV28 with TRBJ1-5, with D unclear. There are 13 residues in the CDR3. CDR1 is MDHEN and CDR2 is SYDVKM in the germline V gene. V was pared by 10 bases and J by 5 bases, with 15 bases between. The CDR3 reads CATMAGVYQPQHF. DNA for the CDR3: TGTGCCACTATGGCGGGAGTTTATCAGCCCCAGCATTTT.

Turning to this clone: Other DNA sequences of this sample code for an identical CDR3. The chain uses TRBV28 and TRBJ2-7; unclear D gene. Germline assignment: CDR1 MDHEN and CDR2 SYDVKM. V was pared by 5 bases and J by 2 bases, with 7 bases between. The CDR3 covers 12 residues. CDR3 in amino acids: CASSIGAYEQYF. In DNA form, the CDR3 reads TGTGCCAGCAGTATAGGCGCCTACGAGCAGTACTTC. Based on the CDR3 plus reference TRBV28 and TRBJ2-7, the full variable domain is DVKVTQSSRYLVKRTGEKVFLECVQDMDHENMFWYRQDPGLGLRLIYFSYDVKMKEKGDIPEGYSVSREKKERFSLILESASTNQTSMYLCASSIGAYEQYFGPGTRLTVT.

The table lists this clone with a count of one. The chain is built from TRBV7-2 and TRBJ1-5; D is perhaps TRBD1 (5 bases). Germline V lookup: CDR1 SGHTA, CDR2 FQGNSA. The CDR3 length is 16 residues. V was pared by 1 base and J by 5 bases, with 15 bases between. The DNA of the CDR3 is TGTGCCAGCAGCTTAGAACCAGGGCGAGTTGATCAGCCCCAGCATTTT. Translating gives CASSLEPGRVDQPQHF.

The rearrangement joins TRBV6-1 to TRBJ2-7; TRBD1 aligns across 9 bases. CDR1 is MNHNS, CDR2 SASEGT, per germline. V shed 4 bases and J 7 bases; nucleotides not matched to a gene: 11. This CDR3 has 15 residues. The CDR3 is CASSARDRAVWEQYF. Written as DNA, the CDR3 is TGTGCCAGCAGTGCACGGGACAGGGCGGTGTGGGAGCAGTACTTC.

This clone was detected once. A much larger clone sits a single nucleotide away, making a read error possible. This chain uses TRBV7-9 with TRBJ2-3; D is undetermined. This CDR3 comprises 11 residues. The germline V gene has CDR1 SEHNR and CDR2 FQNEAQ (reference sequence). The CDR3 DNA follows: TGTGCCAGCGGCTTCACAGATACGCAGTATTTT. This codes for CASGFTDTQYF. Filled out from reference TRBV7-9 and TRBJ2-3, the complete variable domain reads DTGVSQNPRHKITKRGQNVTFRCDPISEHNRLYWYRQTLGQGPEFLTYFQNEAQLEKSRLLSDRFSAERPKGSFSTLEIQRTEQGDSAMYLCASGFTDTQYFGPGTRLTVL.

The chain has TRBV18 and TRBJ2-5; 14 positions match TRBD2. V was pared by 3 bases and J by 5 bases, with 20 bases of the junction left unmatched. The germline gives CDR1 KGHSH, CDR2 LQKENI. The length of the CDR3 is 21 residues. CDR3 loop: CASSPQLIIRTSGRTAETQYF. CDR3 nucleotides: TGTGCCAGCTCACCCCAACTAATTATAAGGACTAGCGGGAGGACTGCCGAGACCCAGTACTTC.

This sequence joins TRBV19 and TRBJ1-2; D perhaps matches TRBD1 (5 bases). Trimming shortened V by 0 bases and J by 4 bases, and 6 bases separated the two germline ends. This CDR3 has 13 residues. Germline lookup yields CDR1 LNHDA and CDR2 SQIVND (reference sequence). The CDR3 nucleotides are TGTGCCAGTAGTATAGACACAGGCTATGGCTACACCTTC. Translated, it gives CASSIDTGYGYTF.

The chain joins TRBV7-3 to TRBJ2-7, with 8 bases matching TRBD2. This CDR3 contains 16 residues. Germline V gene lookup returns CDR1 SGHTA and CDR2 FQGTGA. V was clipped by 2 bases and J by 5 bases; unmatched bases: 11. CDR3 in DNA: TGTGCCAGCAGCTTAGCCGGGGGGGCTAGCGGGCACGAGCAGTACTTC. It codes for CASSLAGGASGHEQYF.

The gene calls are TRBV9 and TRBJ2-5; TRBD1 is a possible D gene (5 bases). The germline V gene has CDR1 SGDLS and CDR2 YYNGEE. The CDR3 totals 16 residues. The V end was cut by 0 bases, the J end by 4 bases, with 16 bases between. The CDR3, as DNA: TGTGCCAGCAGCGTAGGGGGCAGCTCGGACCGAGAGACCCAGTACTTC. Encoded protein: CASSVGGSSDRETQYF.

A remark on this clone: One end of the junction does not line up with germline, which may come from a read error. This chain joins TRBV11-3 and TRBJ1-2; TRBD1 might be the D (5 bases). Germline V lookup: CDR1 SGHNT, CDR2 YENEEA. The CDR3 loop spans 12 amino acids. The CDR3 bases are TGTGCCAGCAGCTTAGGACTGGGACGGAGTCACTTC. Translation gives CASSLGLGRSHF.

This clone appeared once. The chain employs TRBV2 and TRBJ1-2; 7 bases agree with TRBD1. The germline V gene encodes CDR1 SNHLY and CDR2 FYNNEI. CDR3 size: 14 residues. The trim removed 6 bases at V and 3 bases at J, leaving 7 bases unmatched. The CDR3 coding sequence is TGTGCCAGCAGGAAAGGGGGCATCGACTATGGCTACACCTTC. Translation: CASRKGGIDYGYTF.

V gene TRBV29-1 combines with J gene TRBJ2-7; weak D call: TRBD2 (6 bases). V shed 6 bases and J shed 5 bases, with 17 bases lying between them. The CDR3 covers 13 residues. Germline V lookup: CDR1 SQVTM, CDR2 ANQGSEA. CDR3 coding DNA: TGCAGCGTGTCGATAGGAGGGCTTCACGAGCAGTACTTC. Translating gives CSVSIGGLHEQYF.

The chain recombines TRBV5-1 with TRBJ2-5; TRBD2 aligns across 8 bases. The ends lost 0 bases at V and 1 base at J; junction bases unmatched: 5. Looked up from germline, CDR1 is SGHRS and CDR2 is YFSETQ. This CDR3 spans 16 amino acids. CDR3 in DNA: TGCGCCAGCAGCTTGGTGGGCCTAGCGGGCCAAGAGACCCAGTACTTC. Its translation: CASSLVGLAGQETQYF.